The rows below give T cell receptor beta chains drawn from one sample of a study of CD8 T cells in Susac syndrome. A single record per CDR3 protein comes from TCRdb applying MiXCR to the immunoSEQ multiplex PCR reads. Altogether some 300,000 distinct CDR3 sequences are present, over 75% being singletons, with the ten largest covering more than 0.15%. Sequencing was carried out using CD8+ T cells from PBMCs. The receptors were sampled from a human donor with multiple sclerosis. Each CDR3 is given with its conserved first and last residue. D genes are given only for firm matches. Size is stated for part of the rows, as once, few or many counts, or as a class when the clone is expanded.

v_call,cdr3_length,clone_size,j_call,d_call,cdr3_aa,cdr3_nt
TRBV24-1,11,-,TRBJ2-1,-,CATKLGGEQFF,TGTGCCACCAAACTAGGAGGAGAGCAGTTCTTC
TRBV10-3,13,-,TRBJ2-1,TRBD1,CATGTGAYNEQFF,TGTGCCACCGGGACAGGAGCCTACAATGAGCAGTTCTTC
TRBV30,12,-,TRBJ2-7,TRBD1,CAWIGTAYEQYF,TGTGCCTGGATCGGGACAGCCTACGAGCAGTACTTC
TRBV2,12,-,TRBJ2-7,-,CASSEEGGEQYF,TGTGCCAGCAGTGAAGAGGGAGGCGAGCAGTACTTC
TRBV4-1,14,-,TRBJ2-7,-,CASSQERMSYEQYF,TGCGCCAGCAGCCAAGAGAGGATGTCCTACGAGCAGTACTTC
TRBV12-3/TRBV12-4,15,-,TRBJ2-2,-,CASSPRQGGTGELFF,TGTGCCAGCAGTCCTAGACAGGGAGGCACCGGGGAGCTGTTTTTT
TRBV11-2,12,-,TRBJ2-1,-,CASSPPSPGQFF,TGTGCCAGCAGCCCACCATCCCCCGGGCAGTTCTTC
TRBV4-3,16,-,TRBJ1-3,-,CASSQDGTDSENTIYF,TGCGCCAGCAGCCAAGACGGGACTGACTCTGAAAACACCATATATTTT
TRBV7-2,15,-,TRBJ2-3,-,CASSLVDSVTDTQYF,TGTGCCAGCAGCTTAGTTGACAGTGTCACAGATACGCAGTATTTT
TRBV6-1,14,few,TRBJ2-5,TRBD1,CASSTIGTEETQYF,TGTGCCAGCAGTACCATAGGGACAGAAGAGACCCAGTACTTC
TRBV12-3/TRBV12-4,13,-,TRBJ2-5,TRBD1,CASRTGFQETQYF,TGTGCCAGCAGGACAGGGTTCCAAGAGACCCAGTACTTC
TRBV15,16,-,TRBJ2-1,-,CATSRDRRGNYNEQFF,TGTGCCACCAGCAGAGATAGACGGGGCAACTACAATGAGCAGTTCTTC
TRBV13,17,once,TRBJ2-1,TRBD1,CASSLGGTGVLYNEQFF,TGTGCCAGCAGCTTAGGTGGTACAGGGGTACTCTACAATGAGCAGTTCTTC
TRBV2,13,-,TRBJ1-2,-,CASREDSSEGYTF,TGTGCCAGCAGGGAGGACAGCTCTGAGGGCTACACCTTC
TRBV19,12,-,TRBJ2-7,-,CASSIGSHEQYF,TGTGCCAGTAGTATCGGCAGTCACGAGCAGTACTTC
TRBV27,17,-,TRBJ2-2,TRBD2,CASSFLLSGGNTGELFF,TGTGCCAGCAGTTTTCTTCTCTCGGGAGGGAACACCGGGGAGCTGTTTTTT
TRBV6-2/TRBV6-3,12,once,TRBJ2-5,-,CANTGYQETQYF,TGTGCCAACACAGGATACCAAGAGACCCAGTACTTC
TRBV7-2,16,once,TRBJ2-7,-,CASSFLTGAPSYEQYF,TGTGCCAGCAGCTTCTTGACAGGCGCTCCCTCCTACGAGCAGTACTTC
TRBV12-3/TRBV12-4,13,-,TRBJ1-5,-,CASSLITNQPQHF,TGTGCCAGCAGTTTAATCACAAATCAGCCCCAGCATTTT
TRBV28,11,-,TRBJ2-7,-,CAAADFYEQYF,TGTGCCGCAGCGGACTTCTACGAGCAGTACTTC
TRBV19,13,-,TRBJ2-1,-,CASSISADNEQFF,TGTGCCAGTAGTATAAGCGCGGACAATGAGCAGTTCTTC
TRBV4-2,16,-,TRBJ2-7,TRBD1,CASSQEQGVSSYEQYF,TGTGCCAGCAGCCAGGAACAGGGGGTGAGCTCCTACGAGCAGTACTTC
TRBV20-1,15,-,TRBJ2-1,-,CSAREGVGFNNEQFF,TGCAGTGCTAGAGAAGGTGTGGGCTTCAACAATGAGCAGTTCTTC
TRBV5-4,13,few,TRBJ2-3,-,CASSPSPGDTQYF,TGTGCCAGCAGCCCGTCCCCGGGGGATACGCAGTATTTT
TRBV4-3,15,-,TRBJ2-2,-,CASTQGDRDTGELFF,TGCGCCAGCACTCAAGGGGATCGCGACACCGGGGAGCTGTTTTTT
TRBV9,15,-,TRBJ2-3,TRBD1,CASSVEGQGADTQYF,TGTGCCAGCAGCGTAGAAGGACAGGGCGCAGATACGCAGTATTTT
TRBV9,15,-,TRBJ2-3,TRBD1,CASSATGTGSDTQYF,TGTGCCAGCAGCGCAACCGGGACAGGGAGCGATACGCAGTATTTT
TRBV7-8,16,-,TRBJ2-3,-,CASRPQGAGSPDTQYF,TGTGCCAGCAGGCCACAGGGCGCCGGGAGCCCAGATACGCAGTATTTT
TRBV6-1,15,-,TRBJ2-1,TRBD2,CASSPTSGSINEQFF,TGTGCCAGCAGCCCGACTAGCGGGAGTATCAATGAGCAGTTCTTC
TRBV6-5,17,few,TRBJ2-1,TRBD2,CASSYPTSGSSYNEQFF,TGTGCCAGCAGTTACCCGACTAGCGGGTCTTCCTACAATGAGCAGTTCTTC
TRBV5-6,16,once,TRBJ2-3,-,CASNQGPGGGTYTQYF,TGTGCCAGCAACCAGGGACCCGGGGGCGGCACGTATACGCAGTATTTT
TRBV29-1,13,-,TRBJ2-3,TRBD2,CSGTSYGMDTQYF,TGCAGCGGGACTAGCTACGGAATGGATACGCAGTATTTT
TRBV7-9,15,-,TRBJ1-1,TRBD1,CASSLLALTGDEAFF,TGTGCCAGCAGCTTATTGGCCTTGACAGGGGATGAAGCTTTCTTT
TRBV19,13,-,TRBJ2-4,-,CATIAPAKNIQYF,TGTGCCACCATAGCCCCAGCCAAAAACATTCAGTACTTC
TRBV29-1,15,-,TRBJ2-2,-,CSVDTGGLGTGELFF,TGCAGCGTTGATACTGGGGGGTTAGGCACCGGGGAGCTGTTTTTT
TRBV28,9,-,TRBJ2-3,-,CAGVGTQYF,TGTGCGGGGGTGGGTACGCAGTATTTT
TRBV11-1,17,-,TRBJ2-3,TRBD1,CASSFLLMDRSHTTQYF,TGTGCCAGCAGCTTTCTTCTTATGGACAGGAGCCATACGACGCAGTATTTT
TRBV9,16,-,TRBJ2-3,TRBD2,CASSVSSGLITDTQYF,TGTGCCAGCAGCGTTTCTAGCGGACTAATCACAGATACGCAGTATTTT
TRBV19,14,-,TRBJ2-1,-,CASSMYGSHNEQFF,TGTGCCAGTAGTATGTACGGGAGCCACAATGAGCAGTTCTTC
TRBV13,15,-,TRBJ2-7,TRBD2,CASSSLAGGKNEQYF,TGTGCCAGCAGCTCCCTTGCGGGAGGGAAAAACGAGCAGTACTTC
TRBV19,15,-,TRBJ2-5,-,CASSTRGNDWETQYF,TGTGCCAGTAGTACCCGAGGGAACGACTGGGAGACCCAGTACTTC
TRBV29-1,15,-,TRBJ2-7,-,CSVEDPVGRPYEQYF,TGCAGCGTTGAAGATCCCGTCGGGAGACCCTACGAGCAGTACTTC
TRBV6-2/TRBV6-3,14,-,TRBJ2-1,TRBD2,CASSFGLALNEQFF,TGTGCCAGCAGTTTCGGACTAGCTCTAAATGAGCAGTTCTTC
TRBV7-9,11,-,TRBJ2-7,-,CASSIQSEQYF,TGTGCCAGCAGCATACAGAGCGAGCAGTACTTC
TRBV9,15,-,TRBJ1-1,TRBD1,CASSVTGGLNTEAFF,TGTGCCAGCAGTGTAACAGGGGGCCTGAACACTGAAGCTTTCTTT
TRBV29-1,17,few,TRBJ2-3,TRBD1,CSVDVATGAPNTDTQYF,TGCAGCGTTGATGTCGCGACAGGGGCCCCTAACACAGATACGCAGTATTTT
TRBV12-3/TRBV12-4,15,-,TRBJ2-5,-,CASSLTGIGQETQYF,TGTGCCAGCAGTTTAACTGGGATCGGGCAAGAGACCCAGTACTTC
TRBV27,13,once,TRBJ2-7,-,CASSYEGGYEQYF,TGTGCCAGCAGTTACGAGGGGGGCTACGAGCAGTACTTC
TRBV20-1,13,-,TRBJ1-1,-,CSPRIPRETEAFF,TGCAGTCCAAGGATTCCAAGGGAAACTGAAGCTTTCTTT
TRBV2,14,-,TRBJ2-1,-,CASRASVLDPEQFF,TGTGCCAGCAGGGCTAGCGTTCTCGATCCTGAGCAGTTCTTC
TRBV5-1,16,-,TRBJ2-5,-,CASSGSDRRDGETQYF,TGCGCCAGCAGCGGGTCCGATCGAAGAGATGGGGAGACCCAGTACTTC